A single sample gave rise to the 8 T cell receptor beta chains below, sequenced in a study of prognosis after radiotherapy for stage I lung cancer. Researchers used two-round multiplex PCR to amplify TCR beta CDR3 starting from genomic DNA. The use of primers specific to each TRBV and TRBJ gene characterized first-round PCR. From the multiplex PCR reads, TCRdb called clonotypes with MiXCR, one entry per CDR3 protein. The sample has about 21,000 distinct CDR3 sequences, more than 40% seen once. The sample was PBMCs, taken before or after stereotactic body radiation therapy (not recorded which). The receptors originated from a donor of 50 years or more with non-small cell lung cancer.

The rearrangement links TRBV30 to TRBJ2-5, with TRBD1 identical over 8 bases. The CDR3 is 13 residues long. Losses at the gene ends were 3 bases for V and 5 bases for J; bases not matched to a gene: 5. Germline V gives CDR1 GTSNPN, CDR2 SVGIG (reference sequence). CDR3 sequence: CAWRGRGHETQYF. The CDR3 DNA reads TGTGCCTGGAGGGGCAGGGGGCATGAGACCCAGTACTTC.

A note on this clonotype: Just one base apart from a much larger clone, this may be a read error. The gene calls are TRBV20-1 and TRBJ2-5, with TRBD2 matching 14 bases. The CDR3 length is 14 residues. CDR1 DFQATT and CDR2 SNEGSKA come from the germline V gene (reference sequence). Germline trimming cut 7 bases from V and 4 bases from J; bases unmatched to any gene: 5. The CDR3 DNA is TGCAGTGTAAACGGACTAGCGGGAGGAGAGACCCAGTACTTC. This codes for CSVNGLAGGETQYF.

This chain uses TRBV25-1 with TRBJ2-1, with 11 nucleotides matching TRBD1. Per the germline V gene, CDR1 is MGHDK and CDR2 is SYGVNS. V was clipped by 4 bases and J by 2 bases; unmatched bases: 10. The CDR3 spans 18 residues. The CDR3 coding sequence is TGTGCCAGCAGTGGGGGACAGGGGGGGGCAGGGCCCTACAATGAGCAGTTCTTC. Translation: CASSGGQGGAGPYNEQFF.

The chain couples TRBV7-2 to TRBJ2-7; a weak D match, TRBD2 (6 bases). The V end lost 5 bases, the J end lost 0 bases, and 23 bases lay between the germline ends. CDR3 length: 18 residues. CDR1 is SGHTA and CDR2 is FQGNSA in the germline V gene. The CDR3 coding sequence is TGTGCCAGCAGCCCCCTGTTCGGGAGTACCCTATTCTCCTACGAGCAGTACTTC. Translated, it gives CASSPLFGSTLFSYEQYF.

This sequence joins TRBV27 and TRBJ2-1; 9 positions agree with TRBD2. With V trimmed by 4 bases and J by 0 bases, 1 base remained unmatched. The CDR3 loop spans 15 amino acids. Germline-derived CDR1 and CDR2 are MNHEY and SMNVEV (reference sequence). CDR3 loop: CASSYSGGSYNEQFF. CDR3 in DNA: TGTGCCAGCAGTTATAGCGGGGGCTCCTACAATGAGCAGTTCTTC.

The rearrangement uses TRBV28 and TRBJ2-3, with D maybe TRBD2 (6 bases). Germline V gives CDR1 MDHEN, CDR2 SYDVKM. The CDR3 loop spans 16 amino acids. V lost 8 bases and J 7 bases, leaving 25 bases between the germline ends. CDR3 loop: CASGLLAVSQRYTQYF. The CDR3, as DNA: TGTGCCAGCGGTCTCTTAGCGGTTTCCCAACGATATACGCAGTATTTT.

In this sample, this clonotype turned up many times. The genes are TRBV3-1 and TRBJ2-7; tentatively, D is TRBD1 (5 bases). The germline V gene has CDR1 LGHDT and CDR2 YNNKEL (reference sequence). This CDR3 has 15 amino acids. V was cut by 4 bases and J by 4 bases, with 17 bases left in between. The CDR3 sequence is CASSPGQLLVYEQYF. CDR3 bases: TGTGCCAGCAGCCCAGGGCAATTACTCGTATACGAGCAGTACTTC.

Ten or more counts support this clonotype. V usage is TRBV28 and J usage is TRBJ2-6, with D perhaps TRBD1 (6 bases). Trimming stripped 6 bases from V and 8 bases from J, with 17 bases between. CDR1 and CDR2 from the germline V gene are MDHEN and SYDVKM. CDR3 length: 15 residues. As DNA, the CDR3 is TGTGCCAGCAGCGTCGACAGGCGATGGACCAACGTCCTGACTTTC. It is translated as CASSVDRRWTNVLTF.